The present T cell receptor beta chain was sequenced within a study of blood T cell repertoires in COVID-19. Whole-study context: Both acute and convalescent COVID-19 samples were obtained from the United States, Italy and Spain. The cDNA or gDNA used as material had been derived from T cells, B-cell-depleted T cells, or PBMCs.

Authors' data handling: From reference gene primer amplification, estimates of nucleated cell counts were derived. Sequencing used immunoSEQ multiplex PCR; TCRdb keeps in-frame clones, though not all of them. V and J calls and clone size are copied from that table; D and trimming were computed from the DNA. The profile shows tens of thousands of clones, under 90% of them singletons. Germline V gene lookup returns CDR1 SEHNR and CDR2 FQNEAQ (reference sequence). CDR3 length: 17 residues. V shed 2 bases and J 4 bases; nucleotides not matched to a gene: 10. This TCR was sampled from a man aged 50-60 years with acute or convalescent COVID-19. Sequencing used peripheral blood. V is TRBV7-9 and J is TRBJ1-4, with 7 bases identical to TRBD1. CDR3 DNA sequence: TGTGCCAGCAGCTTACCGCGGACCGGGACAGTTAATGAAAAACTGTTTTTT. This codes for CASSLPRTGTVNEKLFF. Supplemented by reference TRBV7-9 and TRBJ1-4, the full variable domain reads DTGVSQNPRHKITKRGQNVTFRCDPISEHNRLYWYRQTLGQGPEFLTYFQNEAQLEKSRLLSDRFSAERPKGSFSTLEIQRTEQGDSAMYLCASSLPRTGTVNEKLFFGSGTQLSVL.